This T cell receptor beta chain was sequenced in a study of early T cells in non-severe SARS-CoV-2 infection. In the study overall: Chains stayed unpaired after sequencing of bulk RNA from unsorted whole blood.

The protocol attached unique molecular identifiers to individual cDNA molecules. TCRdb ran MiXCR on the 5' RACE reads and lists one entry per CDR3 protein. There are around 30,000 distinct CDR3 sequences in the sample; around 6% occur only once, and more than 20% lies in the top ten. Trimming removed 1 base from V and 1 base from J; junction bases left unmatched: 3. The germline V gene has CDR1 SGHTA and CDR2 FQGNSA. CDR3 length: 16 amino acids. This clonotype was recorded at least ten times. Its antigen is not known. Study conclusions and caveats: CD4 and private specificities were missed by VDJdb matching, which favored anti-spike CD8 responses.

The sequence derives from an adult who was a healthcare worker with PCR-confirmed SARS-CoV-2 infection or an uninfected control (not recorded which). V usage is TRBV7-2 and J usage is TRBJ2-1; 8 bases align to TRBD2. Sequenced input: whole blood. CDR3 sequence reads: CASSLVSGASYNEQFF. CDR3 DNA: TGTGCCAGCAGCTTAGTTAGCGGGGCTTCCTACAATGAGCAGTTCTTC.